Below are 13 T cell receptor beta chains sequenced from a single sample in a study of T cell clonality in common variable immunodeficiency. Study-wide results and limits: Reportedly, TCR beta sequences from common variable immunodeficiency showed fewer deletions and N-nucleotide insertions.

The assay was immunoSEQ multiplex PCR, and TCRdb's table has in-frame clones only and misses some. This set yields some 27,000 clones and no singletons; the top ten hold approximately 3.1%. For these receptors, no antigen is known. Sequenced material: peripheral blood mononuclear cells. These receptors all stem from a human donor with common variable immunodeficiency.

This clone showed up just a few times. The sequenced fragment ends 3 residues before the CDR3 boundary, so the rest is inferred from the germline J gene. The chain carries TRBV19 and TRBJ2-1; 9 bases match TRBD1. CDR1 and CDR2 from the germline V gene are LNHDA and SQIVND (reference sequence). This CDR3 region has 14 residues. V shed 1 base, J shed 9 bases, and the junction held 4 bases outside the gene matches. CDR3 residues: CASSIGGTGLEQFF. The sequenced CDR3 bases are TGTGCCAGTAGTATAGGGGGGACAGGGCTTGAG.

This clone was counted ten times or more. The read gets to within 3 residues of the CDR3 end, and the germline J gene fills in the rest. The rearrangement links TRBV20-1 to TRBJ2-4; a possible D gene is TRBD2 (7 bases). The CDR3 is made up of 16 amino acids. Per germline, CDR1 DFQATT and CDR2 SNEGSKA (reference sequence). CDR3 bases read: TGCAGTGCTAGAGATGCCCCAGGGGCGGGGGACCTCTAT. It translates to CSARDAPGAGDLY. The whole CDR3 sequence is CSARDAPGAGDLYQYF.

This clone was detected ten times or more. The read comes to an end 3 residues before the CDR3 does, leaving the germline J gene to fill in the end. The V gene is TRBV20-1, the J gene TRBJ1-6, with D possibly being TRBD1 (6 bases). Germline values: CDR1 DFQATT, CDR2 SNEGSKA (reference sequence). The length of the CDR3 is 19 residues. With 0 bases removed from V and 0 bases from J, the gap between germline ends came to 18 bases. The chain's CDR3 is CSARDLAGDESSYNSPLHF. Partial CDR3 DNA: TGCAGTGCTAGAGATCTGGCAGGGGACGAAAGCTCCTATAATTCACCC.

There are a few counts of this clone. CDR3: CASSYPGTGRHEQFF. The DNA read from the CDR3 is TGTGCCAGCAGTTACCCGGGGACAGGGAGGCATGAG. The V call is TRBV6-2 or TRBV6-3, the J call TRBJ2-1; 9 bases match TRBD1. The sequence runs out 3 residues before the end of the CDR3; the remainder is reconstructed from the germline J gene. The CDR3 spans 15 residues. Germline V gene lookup returns CDR1 MNHEY and CDR2 SVGEGT. The V segment lost 2 bases and the J segment 8 bases; nucleotides outside the gene matches: 7.

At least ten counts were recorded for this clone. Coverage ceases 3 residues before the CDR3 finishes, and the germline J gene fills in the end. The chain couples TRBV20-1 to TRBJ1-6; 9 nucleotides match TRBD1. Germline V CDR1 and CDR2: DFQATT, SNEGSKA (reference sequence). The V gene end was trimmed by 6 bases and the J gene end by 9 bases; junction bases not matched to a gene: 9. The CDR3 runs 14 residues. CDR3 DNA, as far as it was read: TGCAGTGCCGGGCCGGGACAGGGAATTTCACCC. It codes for CSAGPGQGISP. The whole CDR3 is CSAGPGQGISPLHF.

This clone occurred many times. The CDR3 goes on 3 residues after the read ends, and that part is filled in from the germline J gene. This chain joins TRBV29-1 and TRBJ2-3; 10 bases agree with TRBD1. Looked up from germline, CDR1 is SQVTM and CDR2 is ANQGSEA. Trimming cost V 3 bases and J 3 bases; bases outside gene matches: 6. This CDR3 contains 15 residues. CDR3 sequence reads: CSVDATGGGTDTQYF. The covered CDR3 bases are TGCAGCGTTGACGCGACAGGGGGCGGGACAGATACG.

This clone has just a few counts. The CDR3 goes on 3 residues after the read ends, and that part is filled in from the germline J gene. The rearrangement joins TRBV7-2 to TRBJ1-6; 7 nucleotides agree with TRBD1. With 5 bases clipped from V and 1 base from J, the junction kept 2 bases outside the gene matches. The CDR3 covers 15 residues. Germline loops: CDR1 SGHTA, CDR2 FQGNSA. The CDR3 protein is CASSPQGSYNSPLHF. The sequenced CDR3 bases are TGTGCCAGCAGCCCACAGGGGTCCTATAATTCACCC.

CDR3 bases read: TGTGCCAGCAGCTCGCGAGGGGGGGGTCAGCCC. Residues: CASSSRGGGQP. The full CDR3 is CASSSRGGGQPQHF. This chain connects TRBV7-2 to TRBJ1-5; D is perhaps TRBD1 (6 bases). The read finishes 3 residues shy of the CDR3 end, and the germline J gene is used to complete it. The germline V gene encodes CDR1 SGHTA and CDR2 FQGNSA. The ends were cut back, 4 bases at V and 6 bases at J, with 13 bases in the middle. The CDR3 totals 14 residues. Looking up the rest from reference TRBV7-2 and TRBJ1-5 gives the full variable domain: GAGVSQSPSNKVTEKGKDVELRCDPISGHTALYWYRQSLGQGLEFLIYFQGNSAPDKSGLPSDRFSAERTGGSVSTLTIQRTQQEDSAVYLCASSSRGGGQPQHFGDGTRLSIL.

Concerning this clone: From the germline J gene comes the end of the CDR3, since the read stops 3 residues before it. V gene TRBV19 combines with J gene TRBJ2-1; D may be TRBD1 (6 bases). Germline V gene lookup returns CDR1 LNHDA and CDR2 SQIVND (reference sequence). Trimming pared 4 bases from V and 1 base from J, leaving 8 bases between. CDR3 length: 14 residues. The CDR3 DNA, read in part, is TGTGCCAGTAGTAGGGACAAATCCTACAATGAG. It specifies CASSRDKSYNE. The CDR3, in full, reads CASSRDKSYNEQFF.

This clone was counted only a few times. The CDR3 sequence: CASTPGTGKGGYTF. CDR3 bases read: TGTGCCAGCACTCCTGGGACAGGGAAAGGTGGC. The chain is built from TRBV7-2 and TRBJ1-2, with TRBD1 matching over 9 bases. The sequenced fragment ends 3 residues before the CDR3 boundary, so the rest is inferred from the germline J gene. J was trimmed by 7 bases and V by 7 bases; bases with no gene match: 10. Germline V gene lookup returns CDR1 SGHTA and CDR2 FQGNSA. CDR3 length: 14 residues.

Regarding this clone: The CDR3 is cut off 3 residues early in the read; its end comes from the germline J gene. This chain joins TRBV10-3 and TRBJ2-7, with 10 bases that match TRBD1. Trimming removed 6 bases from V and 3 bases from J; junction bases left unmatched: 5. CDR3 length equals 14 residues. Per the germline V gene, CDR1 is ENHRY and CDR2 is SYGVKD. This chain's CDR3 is CAIRRTGGNYEQYF. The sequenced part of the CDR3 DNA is TGTGCCATCAGGAGGACAGGGGGGAACTACGAG.

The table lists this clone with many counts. CDR3 DNA, as far as it was read: TGTGCCTGGAGCCGACTAGCGGGAACAGATACG. This sequence encodes CAWSRLAGTDT. The full CDR3 sequence reads CAWSRLAGTDTQYF. The V and J genes are TRBV30 and TRBJ2-3; TRBD2 matches at 11 bases. Read sequence stops 3 residues before the CDR3 end, and the germline J gene provides the missing end. After removal of 3 bases from V and 3 bases from J, the junction contained 2 bases not matched to a gene. CDR1 and CDR2 from the germline V gene are GTSNPN and SVGIG (reference sequence). The CDR3 contains 14 residues.

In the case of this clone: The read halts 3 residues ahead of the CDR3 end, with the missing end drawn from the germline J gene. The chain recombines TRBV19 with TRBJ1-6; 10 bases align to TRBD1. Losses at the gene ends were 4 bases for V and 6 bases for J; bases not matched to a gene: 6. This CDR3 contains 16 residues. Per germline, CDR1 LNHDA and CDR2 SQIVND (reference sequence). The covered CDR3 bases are TGTGCCAGTAGTACCAGCCGGGACAGGGGTAATTCACCC. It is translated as CASSTSRDRGNSP. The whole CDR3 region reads CASSTSRDRGNSPLHF. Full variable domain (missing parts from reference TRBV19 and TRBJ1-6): DGGITQSPKYLFRKEGQNVTLSCEQNLNHDAMYWYRQDPGQGLRLIYYSQIVNDFQKGDIAEGYSVSREKKESFPLTVTSAQKNPTAFYLCASSTSRDRGNSPLHFGNGTRLTVT.